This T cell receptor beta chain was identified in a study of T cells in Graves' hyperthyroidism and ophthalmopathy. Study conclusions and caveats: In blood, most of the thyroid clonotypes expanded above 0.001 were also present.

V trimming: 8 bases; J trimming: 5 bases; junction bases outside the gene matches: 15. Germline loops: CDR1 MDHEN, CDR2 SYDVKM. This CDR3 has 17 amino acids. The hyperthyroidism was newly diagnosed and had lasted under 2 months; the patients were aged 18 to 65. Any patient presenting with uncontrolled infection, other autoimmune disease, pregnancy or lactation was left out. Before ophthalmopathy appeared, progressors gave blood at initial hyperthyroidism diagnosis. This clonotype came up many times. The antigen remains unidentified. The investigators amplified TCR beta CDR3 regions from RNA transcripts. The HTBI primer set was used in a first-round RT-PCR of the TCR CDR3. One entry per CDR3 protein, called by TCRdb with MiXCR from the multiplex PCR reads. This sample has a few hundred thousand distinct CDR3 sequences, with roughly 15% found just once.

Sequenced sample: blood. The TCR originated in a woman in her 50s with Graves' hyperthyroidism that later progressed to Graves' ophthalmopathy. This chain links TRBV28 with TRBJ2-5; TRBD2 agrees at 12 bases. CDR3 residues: CASRVGQTSGSWETQYF. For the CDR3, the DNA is TGTGCCAGCCGGGTGGGCCAGACTAGCGGGAGTTGGGAGACCCAGTACTTC.